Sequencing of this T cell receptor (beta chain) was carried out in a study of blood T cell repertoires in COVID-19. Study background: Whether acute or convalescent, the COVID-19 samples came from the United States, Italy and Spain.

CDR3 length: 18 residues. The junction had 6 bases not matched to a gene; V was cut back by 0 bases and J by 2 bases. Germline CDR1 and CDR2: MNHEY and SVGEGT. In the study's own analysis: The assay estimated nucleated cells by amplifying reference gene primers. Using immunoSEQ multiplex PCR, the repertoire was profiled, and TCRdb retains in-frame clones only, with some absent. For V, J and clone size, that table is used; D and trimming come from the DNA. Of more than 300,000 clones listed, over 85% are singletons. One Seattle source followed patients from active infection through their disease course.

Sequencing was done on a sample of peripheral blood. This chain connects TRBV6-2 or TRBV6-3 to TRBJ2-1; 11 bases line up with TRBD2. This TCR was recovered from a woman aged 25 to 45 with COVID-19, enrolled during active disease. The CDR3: CASSYSLATSGTYNEQFF. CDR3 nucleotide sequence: TGTGCCAGCAGTTACTCTCTGGCGACTAGCGGGACCTACAATGAGCAGTTCTTC.